This T cell receptor (beta chain) derives from a study of cytomegalovirus exposure and HLA in healthy donors. The PCR employed 60 Vbeta primers together with 13 Jbeta primers. The method was immunoSEQ multiplex PCR; TCRdb's version includes in-frame clones alone and lacks a portion of them. The sample carries under 200,000 clones, 65% to 80% recorded once. The CDR3 is made up of 13 amino acids. The V segment lost 9 bases and the J segment 4 bases; nucleotides outside the gene matches: 4. Germline CDR1 is MNHEY and CDR2 is SMNVEV (reference sequence). The rearrangement joins TRBV27 to TRBJ1-4; 8 bases line up with TRBD1. This TCR was sampled from a woman aged 40 to 50 in good health and CMV-seronegative. Material for sequencing was PBMCs. CDR3 amino acids: CASAGQDNEKLFF. DNA for the CDR3: TGTGCCAGTGCGGGACAGGATAATGAAAAACTGTTTTTT.